The rows below give T cell receptor beta chains drawn from one sample of a study of CD8+ T cells in alopecia areata. The protocol was immunoSEQ multiplex PCR, while the TCRdb copy is restricted to in-frame clones and leaves out a portion. The top ten clones hold 1% of a sample with 150,000 to 200,000 clones, roughly 66% of them seen once. The material sequenced was CD4+ T cells sorted from blood, taken at week 24, from a patient treated with tofacitinib. The receptors were sampled from a human donor with alopecia areata. CDR3s include the opening cysteine and the closing phenylalanine or tryptophan. A D gene is named only where the DNA matches it firmly. Some rows mark clone size as missing; the rest say once, few, many or name a class of expanded clone.

D gene	V gene	J gene	clone size	CDR3 protein	CDR3 DNA
.	TRBV23-1	TRBJ1-1	.	CASVNRAMGTEAFF	TGCGCCAGCGTAAACAGGGCGATGGGCACTGAAGCTTTCTTT
.	TRBV19	TRBJ1-5	once	CASRVTLYSNQPQHF	TGTGCCAGTAGGGTGACCTTATATAGCAATCAGCCCCAGCATTTT
.	TRBV30	TRBJ1-6	.	CAWGGQSSYNSPLHF	TGTGCCTGGGGCGGTCAGAGCTCCTATAATTCACCCCTCCACTTT
TRBD2	TRBV29-1	TRBJ2-7	.	CSVVGLAGSFEQYF	TGCAGCGTTGTGGGACTAGCGGGGAGTTTCGAGCAGTACTTC
.	TRBV9	TRBJ1-2	.	CASSVGVEPYGYTF	TGTGCCAGCAGCGTAGGGGTGGAGCCCTATGGCTACACCTTC
.	TRBV29-1	TRBJ2-1	few	CSVDSGNPSNEQFF	TGCAGCGTTGATTCAGGGAACCCCTCCAATGAGCAGTTCTTC
.	TRBV30	TRBJ2-2	few	CAWTSITGELFF	TGTGCCTGGACTAGCATTACCGGGGAGCTGTTTTTT
.	TRBV2	TRBJ1-1	few	CASSVEGMNTEAFF	TGTGCCAGCAGTGTTGAGGGCATGAACACTGAAGCTTTCTTT
.	TRBV20-1	TRBJ2-1	.	CSATLYTEQFF	TGCAGTGCTACCCTTTACACTGAGCAGTTCTTC
.	TRBV9	TRBJ2-1	many	CASSVAGESYNEQFF	TGTGCCAGCAGCGTAGCGGGGGAATCATACAATGAGCAGTTCTTC
.	TRBV29-1	TRBJ2-1	.	CSVVPGRATYNEQFF	TGCAGCGTTGTCCCCGGCCGCGCTACCTACAATGAGCAGTTCTTC
.	TRBV30	TRBJ2-2	.	CAWRYGGLSTGELFF	TGTGCCTGGAGATATGGGGGGCTCTCCACCGGGGAGCTGTTTTTT
.	TRBV5-4	TRBJ2-1	.	CASSRDSGEQFF	TGTGCCAGCAGCCGAGACTCTGGTGAGCAGTTCTTC
.	TRBV5-1	TRBJ2-5	.	CASSLDSHQETQYF	TGCGCCAGCAGCTTGGACTCGCACCAAGAGACCCAGTACTTC
.	TRBV9	TRBJ1-1	.	CASSVENRMRTEAFF	TGTGCCAGCAGCGTAGAGAACAGAATGAGAACTGAAGCTTTCTTT
TRBD2	TRBV7-2	TRBJ2-5	.	CASSLDTRGGSQETQYF	TGTGCCAGCAGCCTGGATACCCGCGGGGGGTCCCAAGAGACCCAGTACTTC
.	TRBV30	TRBJ2-2	.	CAWRQSPTGELFF	TGTGCCTGGAGACAGAGCCCCACCGGGGAGCTGTTTTTT
.	TRBV11-2	TRBJ2-7	few	CATIKEEGTSEQYF	TGTGCCACCATCAAAGAAGAGGGGACATCCGAGCAGTACTTC
.	TRBV5-1	TRBJ1-2	few	CASSLAIGNTLYTF	TGCGCCAGCAGCTTGGCCATAGGGAATACACTCTACACCTTC
TRBD2	TRBV5-1	TRBJ2-3	.	CASSGTSGTDTQYF	TGCGCCAGCAGCGGTACTAGCGGCACAGATACGCAGTATTTT
.	TRBV7-9	TRBJ2-1	few	CASSHPRWASEQFF	TGTGCCAGCAGCCATCCACGATGGGCTAGTGAGCAGTTCTTC
.	TRBV6-5	TRBJ2-2	few	CASTAGDTGELFF	TGTGCCAGCACAGCCGGGGACACCGGGGAGCTGTTTTTT